These 5 T cell receptor beta chains came from one sample sequenced in a study of T cell responses to AZD1222 COVID-19 vaccine. Measured with immunoSEQ multiplex PCR; TCRdb has only the in-frame clones, and not every one. The sample has 150,000 to 200,000 clones; around 90% are singletons. Source: peripheral blood, taken on day 0 of AZD1222 vaccination. Receptors originate from an adult in good health.

The chain is built from TRBV24-1 and TRBJ2-5; D ambiguous. Trimming cost V 9 bases and J 5 bases, with 15 bases left between them. The CDR3 sequence is 13 residues long. Germline V CDR1 and CDR2: KGHDR, SFDVKD. The CDR3 nucleotides are TGTGCCACCGAGGACGGGTTAGGGGAGACCCAGTACTTC. Protein product: CATEDGLGETQYF.

The chain uses TRBV5-1 and TRBJ2-2; D may be TRBD1 (5 bases). The V end was cut by 0 bases, the J end by 8 bases, with 8 bases between. The CDR3 is 13 amino acids. The germline CDR1 and CDR2 sequences are SGHRS and YFSETQ. This CDR3 reads CASSLASGGELFF. In nucleotides, the CDR3 is TGCGCCAGCAGCTTGGCCTCAGGGGGGGAGCTGTTTTTT.

This clone was seen repeatedly, ten times or more. The chain joins TRBV12-2 to TRBJ2-2; TRBD2, the D gene given by the table, was not confirmed from the DNA. TRBV12-2 counts as a pseudogene. The CDR3 totals 15 residues. Written as DNA, the CDR3 is TGTGCAAGTCGCTTATGCGGGGGGCAGGGCGGGGAGCTGTTTTTT. This translates into CASRLCGGQGGELFF.

The chain carries TRBV24-1 and TRBJ2-2; 7 nucleotides line up with TRBD1. The J segment lost 4 bases and the V segment lost 4 bases, leaving 8 bases of the junction unmatched. The CDR3 has 16 residues. Germline-derived CDR1 and CDR2 are KGHDR and SFDVKD. Written as DNA, the CDR3 is TGTGCCACCAGTGACCCGACAGGGATGAGCACCGGGGAGCTGTTTTTT. The encoded protein is CATSDPTGMSTGELFF.

The V and J genes are TRBV5-1 and TRBJ2-3, with TRBD1 identical over 8 bases. V shed 0 bases and J 5 bases; nucleotides not matched to a gene: 11. CDR1 SGHRS and CDR2 YFSETQ come from the germline V gene. The CDR3 length is 17 residues. In nucleotides, the CDR3 is TGCGCCAGCAGCTTGGGGGCCAGGGGGCCAGCAATAGATACGCAGTATTTT. Its translation is CASSLGARGPAIDTQYF.